This paragraph reports one T cell receptor beta chain. Trimming cost V 2 bases and J 6 bases; bases outside gene matches: 7. Looked up from germline, CDR1 is MNHNS and CDR2 is SASEGT. The CDR3 is 14 residues long. This table comes from immunoSEQ multiplex PCR, and its TCRdb copy is limited to in-frame clones, with some not included. The repertoire holds around 50,000 clones, about 90% seen once, with less than 0.5% in the top ten. The sample is drawn from a study of T cell changes during pregnancy in multiple sclerosis. The gene calls are TRBV6-1 and TRBJ2-7; 7 positions match TRBD1. The TCR comes from a female donor with multiple sclerosis, enrolled in a pregnancy study. Here the sequenced sample was CD4+ T cells from peripheral blood mononuclear cells, taken in the third trimester of pregnancy. CDR3 nucleotides: TGTGCCAGCAGTGAATTGAAGGGGGCGGGCGAGCAGTACTTC. Residues: CASSELKGAGEQYF.